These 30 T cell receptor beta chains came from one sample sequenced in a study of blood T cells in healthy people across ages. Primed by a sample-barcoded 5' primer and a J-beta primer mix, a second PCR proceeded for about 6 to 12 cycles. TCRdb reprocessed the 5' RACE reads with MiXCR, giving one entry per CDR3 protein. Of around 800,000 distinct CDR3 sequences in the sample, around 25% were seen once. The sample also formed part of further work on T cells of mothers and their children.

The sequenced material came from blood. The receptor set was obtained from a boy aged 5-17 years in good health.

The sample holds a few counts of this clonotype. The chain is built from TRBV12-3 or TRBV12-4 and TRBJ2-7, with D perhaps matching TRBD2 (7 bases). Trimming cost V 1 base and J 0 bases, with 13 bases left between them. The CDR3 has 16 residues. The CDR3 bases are TGTGCCAGCAGTTTAGGGGGGGGGCTACGCTCCTACGAGCAGTACTTC. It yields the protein CASSLGGGLRSYEQYF.

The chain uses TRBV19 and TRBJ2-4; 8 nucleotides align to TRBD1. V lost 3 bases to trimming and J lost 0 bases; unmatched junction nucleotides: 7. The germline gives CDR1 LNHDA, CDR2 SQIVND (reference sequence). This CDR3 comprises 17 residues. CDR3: CASSIGQGSGAKNIQYF. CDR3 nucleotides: TGTGCCAGTAGTATTGGACAGGGCAGTGGAGCCAAAAACATTCAGTACTTC.

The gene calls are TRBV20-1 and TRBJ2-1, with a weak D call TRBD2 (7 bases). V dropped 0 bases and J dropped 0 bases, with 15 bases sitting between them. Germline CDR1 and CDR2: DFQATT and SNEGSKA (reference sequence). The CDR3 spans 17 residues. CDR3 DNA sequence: TGCAGTGCTAGAGATCTCGCGGGGGCGAGCTCCTACAATGAGCAGTTCTTC. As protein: CSARDLAGASSYNEQFF.

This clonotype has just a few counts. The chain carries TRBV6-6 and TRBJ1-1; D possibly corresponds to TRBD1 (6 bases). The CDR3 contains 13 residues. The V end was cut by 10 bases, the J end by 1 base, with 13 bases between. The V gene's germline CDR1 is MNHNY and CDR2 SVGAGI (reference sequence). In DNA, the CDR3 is TGTGCCAACCGAAGGACAGCGAACACTGAAGCTTTCTTT. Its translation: CANRRTANTEAFF.

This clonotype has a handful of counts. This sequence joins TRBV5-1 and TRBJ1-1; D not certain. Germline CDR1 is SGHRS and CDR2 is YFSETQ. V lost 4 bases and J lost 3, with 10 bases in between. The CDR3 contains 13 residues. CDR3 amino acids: CASSLRRDTEAFF. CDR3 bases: TGCGCCAGCAGCCTTCGGAGGGACACTGAAGCTTTCTTT.

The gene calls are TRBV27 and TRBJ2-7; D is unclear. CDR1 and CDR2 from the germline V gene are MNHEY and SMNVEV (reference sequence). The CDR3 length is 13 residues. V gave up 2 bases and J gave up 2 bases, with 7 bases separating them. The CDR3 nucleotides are TGTGCCAGCAGTTTAAGGAGAGCCTACGAGCAGTACTTC. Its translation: CASSLRRAYEQYF.

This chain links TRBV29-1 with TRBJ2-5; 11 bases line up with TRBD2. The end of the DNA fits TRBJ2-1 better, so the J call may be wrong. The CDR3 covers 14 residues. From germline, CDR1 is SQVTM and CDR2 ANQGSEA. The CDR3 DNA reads TGCAGCGTTACCCTAGCGGGGGGAGGCAATGAGCAGTTCTTC. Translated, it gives CSVTLAGGGNEQFF.

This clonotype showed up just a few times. This chain's CDR3 is CASRPLALGPNEQFF. The DNA of the CDR3 is TGTGCCAGCCGACCCCTCGCTTTGGGGCCCAATGAGCAGTTCTTC. The V gene is TRBV6-1, the J gene TRBJ2-5, with D perhaps matching TRBD1 (5 bases). The J call is in doubt because the DNA end fits TRBJ2-1 better. The length of the CDR3 is 15 residues. Germline loops: CDR1 MNHNS, CDR2 SASEGT.

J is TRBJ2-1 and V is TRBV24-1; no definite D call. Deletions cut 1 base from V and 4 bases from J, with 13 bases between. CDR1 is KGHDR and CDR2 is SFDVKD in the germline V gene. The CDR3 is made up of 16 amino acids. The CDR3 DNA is TGTGCCACCAGTGATTTAGCCCAGGCTGAGTACAATGAGCAGTTCTTC. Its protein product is CATSDLAQAEYNEQFF.

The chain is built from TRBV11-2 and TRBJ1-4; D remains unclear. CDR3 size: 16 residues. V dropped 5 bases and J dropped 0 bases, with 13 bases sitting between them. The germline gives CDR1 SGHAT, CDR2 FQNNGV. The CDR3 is CASSRPGGTTNEKLFF. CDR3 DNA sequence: TGTGCCAGCAGCCGACCCGGCGGCACAACTAATGAAAAACTGTTTTTT.

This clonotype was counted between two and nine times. The CDR3 reads CALGTSLQTQYF. The CDR3 DNA reads TGTGCCCTCGGGACTAGCCTTCAGACCCAGTACTTC. The rearrangement uses TRBV27 and TRBJ2-5; 9 positions match TRBD2. Germline V lookup: CDR1 MNHEY, CDR2 SMNVEV (reference sequence). The V and J ends lost 11 bases and 6 bases, in that order; junction bases with no gene match: 7. The length of the CDR3 is 12 residues.

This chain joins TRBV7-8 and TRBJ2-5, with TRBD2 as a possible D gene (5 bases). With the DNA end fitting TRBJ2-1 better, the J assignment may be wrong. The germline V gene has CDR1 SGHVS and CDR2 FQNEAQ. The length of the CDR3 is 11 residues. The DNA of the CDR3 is TGTGCCAGCAGCTTCGCGGGTGAGCAGTTCTTC. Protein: CASSFAGEQFF.

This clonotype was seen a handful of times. The CDR3 sequence: CASSSGDGSYEQYF. The DNA of the CDR3 is TGCGCCAGCAGCTCCGGGGACGGCTCCTACGAGCAGTACTTC. The chain carries TRBV5-1 and TRBJ2-1; D may be TRBD1 or TRBD2 (5 bases each). The last part of the DNA fits TRBJ2-7 better; the J call may be wrong. The CDR3 contains 14 residues. The germline V gene has CDR1 SGHRS and CDR2 YFSETQ.

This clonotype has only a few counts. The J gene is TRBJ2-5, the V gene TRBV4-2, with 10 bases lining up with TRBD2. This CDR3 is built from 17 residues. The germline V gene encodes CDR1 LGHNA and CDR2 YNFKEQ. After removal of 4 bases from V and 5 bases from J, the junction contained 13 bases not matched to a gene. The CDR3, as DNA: TGTGCCAGCAGCCCTATTGGGACTAGCGCGCGGTCGGAGACCCAGTACTTC. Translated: CASSPIGTSARSETQYF.

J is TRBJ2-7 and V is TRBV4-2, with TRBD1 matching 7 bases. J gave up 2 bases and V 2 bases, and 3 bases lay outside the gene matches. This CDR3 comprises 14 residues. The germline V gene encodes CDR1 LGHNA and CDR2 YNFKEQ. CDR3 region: CASSQLGQAYEQYF. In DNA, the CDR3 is TGTGCCAGCAGCCAATTAGGACAGGCCTACGAGCAGTACTTC.

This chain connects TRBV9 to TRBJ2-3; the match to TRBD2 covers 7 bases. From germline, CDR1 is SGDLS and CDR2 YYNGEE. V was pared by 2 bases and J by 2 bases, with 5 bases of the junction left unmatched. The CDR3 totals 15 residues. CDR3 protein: CASSVSLAPTDTQYF. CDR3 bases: TGTGCCAGCAGCGTCTCACTAGCGCCCACAGATACGCAGTATTTT.

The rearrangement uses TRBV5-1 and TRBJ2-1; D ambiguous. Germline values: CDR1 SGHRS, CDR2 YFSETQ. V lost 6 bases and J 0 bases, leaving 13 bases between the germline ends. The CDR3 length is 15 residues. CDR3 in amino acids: CASKGSPSSYNEQFF. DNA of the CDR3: TGCGCCAGCAAGGGCAGCCCGAGCTCCTACAATGAGCAGTTCTTC.

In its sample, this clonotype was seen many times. CDR3 DNA sequence: TGTGCCAGCAGCCGGGGCCAAAGGGAGACCCAGTACTTC. It specifies CASSRGQRETQYF. The chain employs TRBV14 and TRBJ2-5; weak D call: TRBD1 (5 bases). The length of the CDR3 is 13 residues. V lost 4 bases and J 5 bases, leaving 11 bases between the germline ends. Germline CDR1 SGHDN, CDR2 FVKESK. The variable domain in full, with the rest retrieved from reference TRBV14 and TRBJ2-5, is EAGVTQFPSHSVIEKGQTVTLRCDPISGHDNLYWYRRVMGKEIKFLLHFVKESKQDESGMPNNRFLAERTGGTYSTLKVQPAELEDSGVYFCASSRGQRETQYFGPGTRLLVL.

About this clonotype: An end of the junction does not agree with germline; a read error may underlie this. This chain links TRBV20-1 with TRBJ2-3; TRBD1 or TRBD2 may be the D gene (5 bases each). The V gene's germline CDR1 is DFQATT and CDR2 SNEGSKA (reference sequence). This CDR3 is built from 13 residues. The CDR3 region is CSAGTVGTATQYF. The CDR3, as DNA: TGCAGTGCGGGGACCGTCGGCACAGCTACGCAGTATTTT.

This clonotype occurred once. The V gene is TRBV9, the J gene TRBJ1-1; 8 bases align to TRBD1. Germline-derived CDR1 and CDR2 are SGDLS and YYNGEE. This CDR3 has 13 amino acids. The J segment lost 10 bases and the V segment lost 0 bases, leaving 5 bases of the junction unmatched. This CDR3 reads CASSVGAGGSAFF. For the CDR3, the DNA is TGTGCCAGCAGCGTAGGCGCAGGGGGCTCAGCTTTCTTT.

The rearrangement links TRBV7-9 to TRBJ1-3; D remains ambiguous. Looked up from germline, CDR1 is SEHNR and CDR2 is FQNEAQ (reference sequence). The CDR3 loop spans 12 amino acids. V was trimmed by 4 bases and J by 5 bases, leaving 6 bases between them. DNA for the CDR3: TGTGCCAGCAGCTCCGCTAGAAACACCATATATTTT. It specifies CASSSARNTIYF. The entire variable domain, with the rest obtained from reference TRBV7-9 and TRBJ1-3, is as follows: DTGVSQNPRHKITKRGQNVTFRCDPISEHNRLYWYRQTLGQGPEFLTYFQNEAQLEKSRLLSDRFSAERPKGSFSTLEIQRTEQGDSAMYLCASSSARNTIYFGEGSWLTVV.

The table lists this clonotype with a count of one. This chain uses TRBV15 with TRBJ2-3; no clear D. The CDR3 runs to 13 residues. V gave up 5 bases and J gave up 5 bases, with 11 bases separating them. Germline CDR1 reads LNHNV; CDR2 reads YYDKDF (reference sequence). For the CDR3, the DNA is TGTGCCACCAGCCGCACCGTACAAGATACGCAGTATTTT. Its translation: CATSRTVQDTQYF. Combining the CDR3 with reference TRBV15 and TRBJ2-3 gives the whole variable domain DAMVIQNPRYQVTQFGKPVTLSCSQTLNHNVMYWYQQKSSQAPKLLFHYYDKDFNNEADTPDNFQSRRPNTSFCFLDIRSPGLGDTAMYLCATSRTVQDTQYFGPGTRLTVL.

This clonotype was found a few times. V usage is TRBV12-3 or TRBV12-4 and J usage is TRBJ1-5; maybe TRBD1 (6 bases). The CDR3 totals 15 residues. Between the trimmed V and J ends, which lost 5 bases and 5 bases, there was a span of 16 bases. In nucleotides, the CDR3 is TGTGCCAGCAGTCCCCACACAGGGTACCATCAGCCCCAGCATTTT. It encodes CASSPHTGYHQPQHF.

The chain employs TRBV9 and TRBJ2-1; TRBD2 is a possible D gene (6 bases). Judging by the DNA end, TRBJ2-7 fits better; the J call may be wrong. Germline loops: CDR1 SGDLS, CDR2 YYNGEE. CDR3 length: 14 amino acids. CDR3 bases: TGTGCCAGCAGCCGGCGGGAAAGAGCCTACGAGCAGTACTTC. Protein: CASSRRERAYEQYF.

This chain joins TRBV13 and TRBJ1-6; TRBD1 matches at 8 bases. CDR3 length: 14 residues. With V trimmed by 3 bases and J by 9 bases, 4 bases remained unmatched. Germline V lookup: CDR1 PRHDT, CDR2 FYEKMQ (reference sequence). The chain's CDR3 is CASSFRTGRSPLHF. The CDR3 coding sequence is TGTGCCAGCAGCTTTAGGACAGGGCGTTCACCCCTCCACTTT.

CDR3 amino acids: CASSETSGRGGSGNTIYF. In DNA, the CDR3 is TGTGCCAGCAGCGAAACCTCGGGAAGGGGCGGCTCTGGAAACACCATATATTTT. The V and J genes are TRBV9 and TRBJ1-3, with D tentatively TRBD1 (5 bases). CDR1 and CDR2 (germline): SGDLS, YYNGEE. This CDR3 has 18 residues. V dropped 3 bases and J dropped 0 bases, with 19 bases sitting between them.

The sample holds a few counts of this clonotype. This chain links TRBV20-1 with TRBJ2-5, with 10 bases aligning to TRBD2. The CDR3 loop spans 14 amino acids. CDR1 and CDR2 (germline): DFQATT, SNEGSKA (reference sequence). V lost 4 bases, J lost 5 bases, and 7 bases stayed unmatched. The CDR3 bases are TGCAGTGCTATGGTAGGACTAGCGGTTGAGACCCAGTACTTC. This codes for CSAMVGLAVETQYF.

The CDR3 sequence: CSARGGGHNEQFF. Written as DNA, the CDR3 is TGCAGTGCTAGAGGCGGGGGCCACAATGAGCAGTTCTTC. The chain joins TRBV20-1 to TRBJ2-1; D possibly corresponds to TRBD2 (7 bases). V was trimmed by 1 base and J by 5 bases, leaving 9 bases between them. This CDR3 region has 13 residues. Per the germline V gene, CDR1 is DFQATT and CDR2 is SNEGSKA (reference sequence).

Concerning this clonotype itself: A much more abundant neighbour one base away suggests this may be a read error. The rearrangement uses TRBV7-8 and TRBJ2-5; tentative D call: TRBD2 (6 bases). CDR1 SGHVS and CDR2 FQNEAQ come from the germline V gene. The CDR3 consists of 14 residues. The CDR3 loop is CASSFSNPRETRYF. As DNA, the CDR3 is TGTGCCAGCAGCTTTAGCAACCCACGGGAGACCCGGTACTTC.

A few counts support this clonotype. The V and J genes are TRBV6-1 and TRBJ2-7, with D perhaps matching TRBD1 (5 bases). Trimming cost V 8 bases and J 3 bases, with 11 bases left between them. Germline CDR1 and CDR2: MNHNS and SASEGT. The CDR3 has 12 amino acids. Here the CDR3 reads CASLTDRYEQYF. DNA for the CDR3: TGTGCCAGCCTGACAGATCGCTACGAGCAGTACTTC.